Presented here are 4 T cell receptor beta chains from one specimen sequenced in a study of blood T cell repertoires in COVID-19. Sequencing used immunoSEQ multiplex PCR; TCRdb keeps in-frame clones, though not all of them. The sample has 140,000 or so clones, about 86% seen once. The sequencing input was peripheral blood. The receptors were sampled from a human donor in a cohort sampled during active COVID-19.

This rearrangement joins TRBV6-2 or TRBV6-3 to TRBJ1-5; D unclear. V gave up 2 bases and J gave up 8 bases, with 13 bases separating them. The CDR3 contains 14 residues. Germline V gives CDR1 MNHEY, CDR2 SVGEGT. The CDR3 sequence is CASSYSSTLEPQHF. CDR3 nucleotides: TGTGCCAGCAGTTACAGCTCGACCCTAGAGCCCCAGCATTTT.

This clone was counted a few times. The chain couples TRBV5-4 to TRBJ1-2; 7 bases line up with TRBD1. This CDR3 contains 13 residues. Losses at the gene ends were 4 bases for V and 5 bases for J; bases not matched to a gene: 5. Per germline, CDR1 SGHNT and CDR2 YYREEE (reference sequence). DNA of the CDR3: TGTGCCAGCAGCCCCGGACAGGTTTATGGCTACACCTTC. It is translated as CASSPGQVYGYTF.

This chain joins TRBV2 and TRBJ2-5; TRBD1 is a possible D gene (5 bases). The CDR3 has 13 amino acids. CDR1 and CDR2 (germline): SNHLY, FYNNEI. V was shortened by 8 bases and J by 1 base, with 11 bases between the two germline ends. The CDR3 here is CASGRQTQETQYF. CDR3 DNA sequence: TGTGCCAGCGGAAGACAGACCCAAGAGACCCAGTACTTC.

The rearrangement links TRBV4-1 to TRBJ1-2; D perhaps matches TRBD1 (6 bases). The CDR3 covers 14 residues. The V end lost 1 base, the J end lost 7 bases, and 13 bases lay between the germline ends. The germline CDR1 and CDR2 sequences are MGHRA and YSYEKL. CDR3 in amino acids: CASSQGTDAIGYTF. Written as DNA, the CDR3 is TGCGCCAGCAGCCAAGGGACAGATGCTATTGGCTACACCTTC.